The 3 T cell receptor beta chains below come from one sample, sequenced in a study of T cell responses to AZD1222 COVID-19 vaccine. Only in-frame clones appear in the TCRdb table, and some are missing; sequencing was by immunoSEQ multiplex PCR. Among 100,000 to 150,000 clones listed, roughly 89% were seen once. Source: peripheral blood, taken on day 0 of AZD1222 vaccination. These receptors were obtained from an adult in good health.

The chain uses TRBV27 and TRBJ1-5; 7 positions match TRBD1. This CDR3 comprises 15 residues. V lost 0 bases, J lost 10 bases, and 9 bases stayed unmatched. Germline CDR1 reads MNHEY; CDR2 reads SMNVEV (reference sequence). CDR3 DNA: TGTGCCAGCAGTTTATCGCGGGACAGCCCTTTACCCCAGCATTTT. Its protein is CASSLSRDSPLPQHF.

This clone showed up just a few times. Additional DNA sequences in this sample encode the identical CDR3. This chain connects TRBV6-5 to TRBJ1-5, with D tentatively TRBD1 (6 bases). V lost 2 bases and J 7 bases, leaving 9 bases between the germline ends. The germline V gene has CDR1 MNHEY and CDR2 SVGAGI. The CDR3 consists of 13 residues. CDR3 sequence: CASSYDRTQPQHF. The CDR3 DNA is TGTGCCAGCAGTTACGACAGGACACAGCCCCAGCATTTT.

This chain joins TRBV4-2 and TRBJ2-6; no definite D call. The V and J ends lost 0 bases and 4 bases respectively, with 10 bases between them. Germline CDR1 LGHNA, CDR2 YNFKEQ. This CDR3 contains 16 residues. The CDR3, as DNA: TGTGCCAGCAGCCAAGATGCCCAGCCCGGGGCCAACGTCCTGACTTTC. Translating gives CASSQDAQPGANVLTF.